Listed here are 27 T cell receptor beta chains from one sample, sequenced in a study of CD8+CD57+ T cells in acquired aplastic anemia. The template used for profiling TCR beta VDJ and CDR3 was genomic DNA. TCRdb passed the reads through MiXCR, listing each CDR3 protein once. The sample yields 150,000 to 200,000 distinct CDR3 sequences, around half seen once. Sequencing input: sorted CD4+, CD8+, or CD8+CD57+ T cells (not recorded which) from PBMCs. The source of these receptors is a human donor in good health.

In the case of this clonotype: At one boundary the junction diverges from the germline segment, which might be a read error. V usage is TRBV6-5 and J usage is TRBJ2-2, with no clear D. The V gene's germline CDR1 is MNHEY and CDR2 SVGAGI. The CDR3 is 14 residues long. The CDR3 bases are TGTGCCAGCAGTTACTCGGGGAACACCGAGGAGCTGTTTTTT. It encodes CASSYSGNTEELFF.

This clonotype occurred many times. The chain employs TRBV7-9 and TRBJ2-3; 9 bases are shared with TRBD2. CDR1 is SEHNR and CDR2 is FQNEAQ in the germline V gene (reference sequence). CDR3 length: 16 amino acids. Losses at the gene ends were 5 bases for V and 3 bases for J; bases not matched to a gene: 9. The CDR3, as DNA: TGTGCCAGCAGCCGAGGACTAGCGCCAGAGACAGATACGCAGTATTTT. Translating gives CASSRGLAPETDTQYF.

The chain couples TRBV11-2 to TRBJ2-2; 8 bases map to TRBD1. Germline lookup yields CDR1 SGHAT and CDR2 FQNNGV. This CDR3 comprises 16 residues. J gave up 1 base and V 4 bases, and 5 bases lay outside the gene matches. The CDR3 sequence is CASSSFDRGNTGELFF. CDR3 sequence (DNA): TGTGCCAGCAGCTCGTTCGACAGGGGGAACACCGGGGAGCTGTTTTTT.

The table lists this clonotype with a few counts. J is TRBJ2-1 and V is TRBV10-3, with 7 bases fitting TRBD2. V was clipped by 7 bases and J by 7 bases; unmatched bases: 4. This CDR3 has 12 amino acids. Germline loops: CDR1 ENHRY, CDR2 SYGVKD. The CDR3 DNA reads as TGTGCCATCACGACTAGCAGGAATGAGCAGTTCTTC. As protein: CAITTSRNEQFF.

This clonotype was picked up a small number of times. V and J are TRBV7-9 and TRBJ2-5; 7 bases agree with TRBD2. The length of the CDR3 is 15 residues. Germline V lookup: CDR1 SEHNR, CDR2 FQNEAQ (reference sequence). Trimming removed 5 bases from V and 4 bases from J; junction bases left unmatched: 10. The CDR3 DNA follows: TGTGCCAGCAGCCGCGGGGTAGCGGGTTCAGAGACCCAGTACTTC. Its translation: CASSRGVAGSETQYF. Together with reference TRBV7-9 and TRBJ2-5, the CDR3 gives the full variable domain: DTGVSQNPRHKITKRGQNVTFRCDPISEHNRLYWYRQTLGQGPEFLTYFQNEAQLEKSRLLSDRFSAERPKGSFSTLEIQRTEQGDSAMYLCASSRGVAGSETQYFGPGTRLLVL.

The sample holds many counts of this clonotype. V is TRBV15 and J is TRBJ1-2; TRBD1 is a possible D gene (6 bases). The CDR3 is 14 amino acids. V was cut by 3 bases and J by 8 bases, with 16 bases left in between. Germline lookup yields CDR1 LNHNV and CDR2 YYDKDF (reference sequence). This CDR3 reads CATSSFAGASGYTF. The CDR3 coding sequence is TGTGCCACCAGCAGCTTTGCAGGGGCTAGCGGCTACACCTTC.

This chain links TRBV24-1 with TRBJ2-7, with D possibly TRBD2 on 6 matching bases. The J call may be in error: the DNA end matches TRBJ2-1 better. Germline V gene sequence: CDR1 KGHDR, CDR2 SFDVKD. There are 17 residues in the CDR3. CDR3 region: CATSASSFRASVNEQFF. The CDR3 bases are TGTGCCACCAGTGCCAGCTCATTCAGGGCTAGCGTCAATGAGCAGTTCTTC.

With regard to this clonotype: Compared with germline, one end of the junction differs, possibly owing to a read error. The rearrangement joins TRBV5-1 to TRBJ2-5; 9 bases line up with TRBD1. Germline lookup yields CDR1 SGHRS and CDR2 YFSETQ. CDR3 size: 16 residues. The CDR3 sequence is CASSLAATGGRETPYF. The CDR3 nucleotides are TGCGCCAGCAGCTTGGCAGCCACAGGGGGCAGAGAGACCCCGTACTTC.

Note on this clonotype: It may be a read error: a sequence one base away is much more abundant. The rearrangement joins TRBV12-3 or TRBV12-4 to TRBJ1-2, with D uncertain. This CDR3 spans 13 amino acids. V lost 2 bases to trimming and J lost 0 bases, with 4 bases between them. CDR3 in DNA: TGTGCCAGCAGTTTACCCTCTAACTATGGCTACACCTTC. The encoded protein is CASSLPSNYGYTF.

Of note for this clonotype: One base away lies a much larger clone, so this may be a sequencing read error. The genes are TRBV13 and TRBJ2-2; 8 nucleotides align to TRBD1. This CDR3 region has 16 residues. Germline V gene data show CDR1 as PRHDT and CDR2 as FYEKMQ (reference sequence). This chain's CDR3 is CAGSWQGAPNTGELFF. Here the CDR3 DNA reads TGTGCCGGCAGCTGGCAGGGGGCGCCTAACACCGGGGAGCTGTTTTTT.

This clonotype showed up many times. The chain couples TRBV20-1 to TRBJ2-3; weak D call: TRBD2 (6 bases). Between the trimmed V and J ends, which lost 3 bases and 1 base, there was a span of 14 bases. The CDR3 sequence is 15 residues long. Germline V gene data show CDR1 as DFQATT and CDR2 as SNEGSKA (reference sequence). The CDR3 coding sequence is TGCAGTGCTAGTCGGGGAGGATCGGGCACAGATACGCAGTATTTT. Protein sequence: CSASRGGSGTDTQYF.

This clonotype was seen ten or more times. V usage is TRBV11-2 and J usage is TRBJ2-7, with 8 bases fitting TRBD1. The CDR3 runs 17 residues. Per germline, CDR1 SGHAT and CDR2 FQNNGV. V dropped 4 bases and J dropped 0; count of bases not matched to a gene: 11. CDR3 in DNA: TGTGCCAGCAGCTCCCTGTCGGGACAGGAAAACTCCTACGAGCAGTACTTC. Protein product: CASSSLSGQENSYEQYF.

This chain links TRBV5-1 with TRBJ1-6; tentative D call: TRBD1 (6 bases). V lost 4 bases to trimming and J lost 8 bases, with 13 bases between them. This CDR3 comprises 14 residues. Germline V gives CDR1 SGHRS, CDR2 YFSETQ. CDR3 nucleotides: TGCGCCAGCAGCGGCACAGGGTCGGATTCACCCCTCCACTTT. Translating gives CASSGTGSDSPLHF.

A remark on this clonotype: Because it lacks the conserved phenylalanine or tryptophan at the end, this CDR3 is likely a read error. The rearrangement uses TRBV3-1 and TRBJ1-2; a weak D match, TRBD1 (6 bases). There are 15 residues in the CDR3. Trimming left V 1 base short and J 1 base short, with 10 bases between. Germline V gene data show CDR1 as LGHDT and CDR2 as YNNKEL (reference sequence). The CDR3 region has the DNA TGTGCCAGCAGCCAAGCCCCACAGGGTAACTATGGCTACACCCTC. Translating it yields CASSQAPQGNYGYTL.

This chain joins TRBV2 and TRBJ1-4; D is uncertain. Germline V gene sequence: CDR1 SNHLY, CDR2 FYNNEI. CDR3 size: 13 residues. Trimming shortened V by 7 bases and J by 6 bases, and 12 bases separated the two germline ends. CDR3 protein: CASNLGGYEKLFF. The CDR3 nucleotides read TGTGCCAGCAATCTGGGCGGGTATGAAAAACTGTTTTTT.

In the case of this clonotype: A much larger clone sits a single nucleotide away, making a read error possible. Without the conserved terminal phenylalanine or tryptophan, this CDR3 likely stems from a read error. The CDR3 spells CASRPDRGRSDTQYS. The CDR3 DNA follows: TGTGCCAGCAGACCGGACAGGGGGCGATCAGATACGCAGTATTCT. V usage is TRBV6-1 and J usage is TRBJ2-3, with 11 nucleotides matching TRBD1. Germline CDR1 MNHNS, CDR2 SASEGT. This CDR3 contains 15 residues. J was trimmed by 4 bases and V by 6 bases; bases with no gene match: 6.

The rearrangement links TRBV12-3 or TRBV12-4 to TRBJ2-1; 8 bases map to TRBD2. This CDR3 spans 14 amino acids. After removal of 5 bases from V and 7 bases from J, the junction contained 7 bases not matched to a gene. The CDR3 bases are TGTGCCAGCAGTGCGGGCGGGAGGATGAATGAGCAGTTCTTC. Amino acid sequence: CASSAGGRMNEQFF.

This clonotype appeared a few times. The V call is TRBV20-1, the J call TRBJ2-7; D perhaps matches TRBD2 (6 bases). Per germline, CDR1 DFQATT and CDR2 SNEGSKA (reference sequence). Deletions cut 1 base from V and 4 bases from J, with 8 bases between. The CDR3 consists of 12 residues. The CDR3 loop is CSARGRGYEQYF. CDR3 in DNA: TGCAGTGCTAGAGGCCGGGGGTACGAGCAGTACTTC.

This clonotype came up a few times. This chain links TRBV3-1 with TRBJ1-1; 10 bases agree with TRBD1. The CDR3 is 17 residues long. Germline V gene sequence: CDR1 LGHDT, CDR2 YNNKEL (reference sequence). The junction had 5 bases not matched to a gene; V was cut back by 0 bases and J by 1 base. The CDR3 DNA reads TGTGCCAGCAGCCAAGAAGGGACAGGGGTGGGGAACACTGAAGCTTTCTTT. It translates to CASSQEGTGVGNTEAFF.

This clonotype was detected only once. V is TRBV20-1 and J is TRBJ2-6; TRBD1 agrees at 7 bases. Looked up from germline, CDR1 is DFQATT and CDR2 is SNEGSKA (reference sequence). The junction had 11 bases not matched to a gene; V was cut back by 3 bases and J by 0 bases. This CDR3 has 18 amino acids. CDR3 bases: TGCAGTGCTAGGACCACGGGACAGACCATCTCTGGGGCCAACGTCCTGACTTTC. This codes for CSARTTGQTISGANVLTF.

At least ten counts were recorded for this clonotype. The V gene is TRBV19, the J gene TRBJ2-1; 8 bases agree with TRBD2. Per the germline V gene, CDR1 is LNHDA and CDR2 is SQIVND (reference sequence). The CDR3 runs to 16 residues. The V gene end was trimmed by 3 bases and the J gene end by 8 bases; junction bases not matched to a gene: 12. The CDR3 sequence is CASSILGSGRIDEQFF. The CDR3 nucleotides are TGTGCCAGTAGTATCCTGGGCAGCGGGAGAATCGATGAGCAGTTCTTC.

The chain joins TRBV7-3 to TRBJ2-1; D is ambiguous. This CDR3 contains 13 residues. Germline assignment: CDR1 SGHTA and CDR2 FQGTGA. Trimming took 2 bases from V and 5 from J, leaving 7 bases between them. The CDR3, as DNA: TGTGCCAGCAGCTTAGAGCCCGACAATGAGCAGTTCTTC. Protein sequence: CASSLEPDNEQFF.

This clonotype has ten or more counts. The chain recombines TRBV2 with TRBJ1-1; 8 bases map to TRBD1. V lost 7 bases to trimming and J lost 4 bases; unmatched junction nucleotides: 11. Per the germline V gene, CDR1 is SNHLY and CDR2 is FYNNEI. The CDR3 sequence is 15 residues long. CDR3 amino acids: CASTLFQTGGTEAFF. CDR3 nucleotides: TGTGCCAGCACCTTATTCCAAACAGGGGGCACTGAAGCTTTCTTT.

This clonotype has a count of ten or more. The chain recombines TRBV5-1 with TRBJ2-1, with D possibly called TRBD1 or TRBD2 (5 bases each). CDR3 length: 16 amino acids. Germline loops: CDR1 SGHRS, CDR2 YFSETQ. Trimming cost V 0 bases and J 4 bases, with 14 bases left between them. For the CDR3, the DNA is TGCGCCAGCAGCTTGGGGGACGGTTCCGATTACAATGAGCAGTTCTTC. This codes for CASSLGDGSDYNEQFF.

Ten or more counts support this clonotype. The chain joins TRBV6-5 to TRBJ2-3; tentative D call: TRBD2 (6 bases). The CDR3 runs 16 residues. Trimming removed 7 bases from V and 0 bases from J, with 17 bases in between. CDR1 is MNHEY and CDR2 is SVGAGI in the germline V gene. CDR3 amino acids: CASTRVAGRSTDTQYF. The CDR3 coding sequence is TGTGCCAGCACGAGGGTGGCGGGAAGGAGCACAGATACGCAGTATTTT.

This chain connects TRBV2 to TRBJ1-2; weak D call: TRBD1 (5 bases). CDR3 size: 14 residues. Germline V gene sequence: CDR1 SNHLY, CDR2 FYNNEI. Trimming cost V 8 bases and J 5 bases, with 18 bases left between them. CDR3: CASGKLGAGYGYTF. In DNA, the CDR3 is TGTGCCAGCGGGAAACTAGGGGCGGGGTATGGCTACACCTTC. Using reference TRBV2 and TRBJ1-2 for the parts outside the CDR3, the full variable domain is EPEVTQTPSHQVTQMGQEVILRCVPISNHLYFYWYRQILGQKVEFLVSFYNNEISEKSEIFDDQFSVERPDGSNFTLKIRSTKLEDSAMYFCASGKLGAGYGYTFGSGTRLTVV.

This clonotype showed up just a few times. The chain uses TRBV30 and TRBJ2-1, with 12 bases matching TRBD2. The CDR3 runs to 15 residues. Germline V gene lookup returns CDR1 GTSNPN and CDR2 SVGIG (reference sequence). V shed 3 bases, J shed 7 bases, and the junction held 7 bases outside the gene matches. CDR3 sequence (DNA): TGTGCCTGGAGGCTAGCGGGAGGGCCATGGAATGAGCAGTTCTTC. Its translation: CAWRLAGGPWNEQFF.